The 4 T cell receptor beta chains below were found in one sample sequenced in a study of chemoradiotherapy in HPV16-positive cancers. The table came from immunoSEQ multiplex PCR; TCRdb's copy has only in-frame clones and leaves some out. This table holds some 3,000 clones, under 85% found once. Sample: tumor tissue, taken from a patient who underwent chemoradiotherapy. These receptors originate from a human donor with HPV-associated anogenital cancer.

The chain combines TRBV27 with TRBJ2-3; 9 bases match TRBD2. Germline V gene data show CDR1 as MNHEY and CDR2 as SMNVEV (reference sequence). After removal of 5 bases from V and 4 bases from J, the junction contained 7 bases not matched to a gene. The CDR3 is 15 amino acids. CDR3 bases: TGTGCCAGCAGTCGACTAGCGGCTGGGGCAGATACGCAGTATTTT. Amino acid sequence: CASSRLAAGADTQYF.

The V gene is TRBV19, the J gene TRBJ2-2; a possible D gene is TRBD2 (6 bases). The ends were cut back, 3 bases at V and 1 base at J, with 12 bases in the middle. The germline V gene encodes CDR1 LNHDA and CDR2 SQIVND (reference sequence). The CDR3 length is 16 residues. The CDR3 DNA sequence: TGTGCCAGTAGTATCCGTGCGGGACTGAACACCGGGGAGCTGTTTTTT. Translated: CASSIRAGLNTGELFF.

The chain's CDR3 is CASSRTGDVAQPQHF. CDR3 bases: TGTGCCAGCAGTCGTACAGGGGACGTAGCTCAGCCCCAGCATTTT. This chain connects TRBV2 to TRBJ1-5; 7 positions agree with TRBD1. The germline V gene encodes CDR1 SNHLY and CDR2 FYNNEI. CDR3 length equals 15 residues. J gave up 6 bases and V 5 bases, and 10 bases lay outside the gene matches. The full variable domain, completed using reference TRBV2 and TRBJ1-5, is EPEVTQTPSHQVTQMGQEVILRCVPISNHLYFYWYRQILGQKVEFLVSFYNNEISEKSEIFDDQFSVERPDGSNFTLKIRSTKLEDSAMYFCASSRTGDVAQPQHFGDGTRLSIL.

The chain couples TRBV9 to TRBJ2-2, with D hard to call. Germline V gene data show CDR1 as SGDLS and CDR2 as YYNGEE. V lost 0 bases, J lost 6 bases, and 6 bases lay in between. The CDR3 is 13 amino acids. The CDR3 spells CASSVEVAGELFF. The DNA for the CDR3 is TGTGCCAGCAGCGTAGAAGTAGCCGGGGAGCTGTTTTTT. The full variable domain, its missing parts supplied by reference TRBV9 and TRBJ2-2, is DSGVTQTPKHLITATGQRVTLRCSPRSGDLSVYWYQQSLDQGLQFLIQYYNGEERAKGNILERFSAQQFPDLHSELNLSSLELGDSALYFCASSVEVAGELFFGEGSRLTVL.